A selection of T cell receptor beta chains follows, all from one sample in a study of blood T cell repertoires in COVID-19. Some clones are missing from TCRdb's copy, which holds only in-frame ones; the method was immunoSEQ multiplex PCR. The sample comprises about 100,000 clones, roughly 80% of which are singletons, and 10% to 15% rests with the top ten. Sequenced material: peripheral blood. Receptors were obtained from a man in his forties or fifties with active or convalescent COVID-19. CDR3s include the opening cysteine and the closing phenylalanine or tryptophan. The D gene is left open where the match is weak.

- | TRBV15 | CATSRGSGDQPQHF
- | TRBV7-8 | CASSLVGGETQYF
TRBD2 | TRBV25-1 | CASSALAAAYNEQFF
- | TRBV5-4 | CASSLDGGNNQPQHF
- | TRBV2 | CASSELENTEAFF
TRBD1 | TRBV5-1 | CASSLNRGNEKLFF
TRBD1 | TRBV24-1 | CATSDPTGAAYF
- | TRBV27 | CASSFNVGELFF
- | TRBV6-5 | CAINAGSNQSQHF
TRBD1 | TRBV30 | CAWSAWDRVTYEQYF
- | TRBV19 | CASSIGVSNNEQFF
TRBD1 | TRBV30 | CATGTGRSGAFF
- | TRBV7-2 | CASSLFPSNTIYF
- | TRBV6-5 | CASSYGGESTDTQYF
- | TRBV10-3 | CAISGKRDTIYF
TRBD2 | TRBV24-1 | CATSDSLAGGRDTQYF
- | TRBV5-5 | CASSLGVGNTEAFF
- | TRBV30 | CAWSLGTAGSGYTF
- | TRBV14 | CASSQDGLAQYNEQFF
TRBD1 | TRBV2 | CASSGPGQGYEQYF
- | TRBV6-5 | CASREDFTDTQYF
- | TRBV10-2 | CASSLQEYYEQYF
TRBD1 | TRBV3-1/TRBV3-2 | CASSLGQGNYGYTF
- | TRBV14 | CASSQEYWGQPNEKLFF
TRBD2 | TRBV19 | CASSIATSGSYYNEQFF
- | TRBV19 | CASSIGTVLGQPQHF
TRBD1 | TRBV2 | CASSGGTGFGYTF
TRBD1 | TRBV10-3 | CAIRTGGVGYTF
TRBD2 | TRBV29-1 | CSVESAGWGTSGINEQFF
TRBD1 | TRBV5-1 | CASSPVDRAHEQFF
- | TRBV6-5 | CASGGSVNTIYF
- | TRBV10-1 | CASSESSGQLEAFF
TRBD2 | TRBV19 | CASSPLRGRSYNEQFF
TRBD1 | TRBV5-6 | CASSSLGQGARIYGYTF
- | TRBV29-1 | CSGTVRNYGYTF
TRBD2 | TRBV19 | CASSKASGLSYEQYF
TRBD1 | TRBV6-5 | CASRPPGQPGYEQYF
TRBD1 | TRBV24-1 | CATSDPQGRGYTF
TRBD2 | TRBV10-1 | CASSESRGADTQYF
- | TRBV18 | CASSPQGQRPQHF
TRBD1 | TRBV11-3 | CASSYDRGDTEAFF
TRBD1 | TRBV7-2 | CASSHTGDDYGYTF
- | TRBV3-1/TRBV3-2 | CASSHNRENGEQYF
- | TRBV5-1 | CASSWTGNDSPLHF
TRBD2 | TRBV25-1 | CASSGLGEGYNEQFF
TRBD1 | TRBV2 | CASSDLRDRVGEQYF
TRBD1 | TRBV3-1/TRBV3-2 | CASSQARDRIAIAKNIQYF
TRBD1 | TRBV7-2 | CASSLDRDRAYEQYF
- | TRBV5-1 | CASSLGQQINTEAFF
- | TRBV15 | CATSRVQGSYEQYF
- | TRBV15 | CATSRQTRSREQYF
TRBD1 | TRBV18 | CASSKDRGLNQPQHF
TRBD2 | TRBV7-2 | CASSHQGAGGWTQYF
- | TRBV29-1 | CSAATGDNYGYTF
- | TRBV5-1 | CASSLKDIWETQYF
TRBD1 | TRBV25-1 | CASSGHRGLGQETQYF
- | TRBV11-2 | CASSLGQYNQPQHF